Only one count was recorded for the clone carrying this TCR beta chain. These data belong to a study of blood T cell repertoires in COVID-19. The authors' processing: Estimation of nucleated cell counts relied on the amplification of reference gene primers. Some clones are missing from TCRdb's copy, which holds only in-frame ones; the method was immunoSEQ multiplex PCR. For V, J and clone size, that table is used; D and trimming come from the DNA. The sample includes roughly 330,000 clones, roughly 88% of them seen just once. The CDR3 is made up of 13 amino acids. Germline CDR1 MNHEY, CDR2 SVGAGI. V was clipped by 6 bases and J by 2 bases, with 10 bases between them.

The chain recombines TRBV6-5 with TRBJ2-5; tentative D call: TRBD2 (6 bases). The TCR sequence derives from a woman aged 45-65 years with acute or convalescent COVID-19. The sequencing input was peripheral blood. The CDR3 here is CASSRTMQETQYF. The CDR3 coding sequence is TGTGCCAGCAGCCGGACTATGCAAGAGACCCAGTACTTC.